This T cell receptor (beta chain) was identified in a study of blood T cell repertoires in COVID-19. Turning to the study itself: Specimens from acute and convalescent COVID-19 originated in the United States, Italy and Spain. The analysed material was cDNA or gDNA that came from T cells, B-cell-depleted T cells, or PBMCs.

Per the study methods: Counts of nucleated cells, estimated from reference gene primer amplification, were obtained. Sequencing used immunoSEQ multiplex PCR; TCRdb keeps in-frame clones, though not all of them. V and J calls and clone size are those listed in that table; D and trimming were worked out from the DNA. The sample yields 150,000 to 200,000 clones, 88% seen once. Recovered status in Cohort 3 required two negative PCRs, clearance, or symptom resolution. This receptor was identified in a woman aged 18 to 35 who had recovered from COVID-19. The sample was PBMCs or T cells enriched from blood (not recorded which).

CDR3 sequence reads: CASTPLAGSNQPQHF. The CDR3 nucleotides read TGTGCCAGCACCCCCCTGGCCGGGAGCAATCAGCCCCAGCATTTT. The V gene is TRBV6-5, the J gene TRBJ1-5; no clear D gene. Trimming took off 7 bases at V and 1 base at J, with 14 bases between the two ends. This CDR3 has 15 residues. Per germline, CDR1 MNHEY and CDR2 SVGAGI.